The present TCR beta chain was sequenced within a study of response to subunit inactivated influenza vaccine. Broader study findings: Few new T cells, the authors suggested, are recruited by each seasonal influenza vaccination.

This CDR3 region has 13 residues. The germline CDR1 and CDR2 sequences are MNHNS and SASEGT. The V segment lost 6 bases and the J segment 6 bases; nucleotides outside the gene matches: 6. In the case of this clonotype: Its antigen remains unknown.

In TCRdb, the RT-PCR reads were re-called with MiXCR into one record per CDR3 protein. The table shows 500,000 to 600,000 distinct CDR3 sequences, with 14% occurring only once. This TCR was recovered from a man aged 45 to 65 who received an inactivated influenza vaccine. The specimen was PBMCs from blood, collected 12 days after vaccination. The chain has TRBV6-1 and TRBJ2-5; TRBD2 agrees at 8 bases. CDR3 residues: CASRPGGGKTQYF. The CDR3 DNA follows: TGTGCCAGCAGACCCGGGGGGGGGAAGACCCAGTACTTC.